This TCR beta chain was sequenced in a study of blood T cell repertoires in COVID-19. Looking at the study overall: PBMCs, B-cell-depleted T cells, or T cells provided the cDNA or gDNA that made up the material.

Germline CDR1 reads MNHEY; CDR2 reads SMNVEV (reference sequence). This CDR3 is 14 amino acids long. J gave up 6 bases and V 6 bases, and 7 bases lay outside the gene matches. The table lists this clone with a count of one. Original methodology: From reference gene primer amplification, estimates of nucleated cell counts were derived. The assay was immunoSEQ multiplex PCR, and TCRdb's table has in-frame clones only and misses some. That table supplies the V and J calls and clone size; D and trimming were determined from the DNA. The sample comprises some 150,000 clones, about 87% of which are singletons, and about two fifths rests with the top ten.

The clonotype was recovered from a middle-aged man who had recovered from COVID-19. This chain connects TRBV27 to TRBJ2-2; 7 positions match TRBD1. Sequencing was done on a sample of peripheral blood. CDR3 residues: CASRAGGKAGELFF. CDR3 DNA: TGTGCCAGCAGAGCAGGGGGAAAGGCCGGGGAGCTGTTTTTT.